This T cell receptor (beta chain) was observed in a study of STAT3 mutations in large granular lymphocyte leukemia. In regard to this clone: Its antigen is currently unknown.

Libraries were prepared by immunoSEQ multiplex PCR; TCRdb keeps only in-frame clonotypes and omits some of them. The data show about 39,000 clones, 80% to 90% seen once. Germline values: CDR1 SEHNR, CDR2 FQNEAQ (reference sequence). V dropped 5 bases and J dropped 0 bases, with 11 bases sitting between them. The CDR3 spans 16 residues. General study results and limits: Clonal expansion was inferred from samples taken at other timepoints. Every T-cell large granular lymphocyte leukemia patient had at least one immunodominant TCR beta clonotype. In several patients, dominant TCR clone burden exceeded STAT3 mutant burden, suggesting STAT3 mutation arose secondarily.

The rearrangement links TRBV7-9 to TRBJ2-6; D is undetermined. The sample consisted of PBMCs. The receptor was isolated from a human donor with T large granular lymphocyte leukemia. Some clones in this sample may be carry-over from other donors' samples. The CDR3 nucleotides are TGTGCCAGCAGCGCGATTAGACCCTCTGGGGCCAACGTCCTGACTTTC. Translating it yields CASSAIRPSGANVLTF.